This paragraph reports one T cell receptor (beta chain). V was pared by 11 bases and J by 0 bases, with 8 bases between. The germline CDR1 and CDR2 sequences are LGHDT and YNNKEL (reference sequence). CDR3 length: 11 amino acids. TCRdb used MiXCR to reprocess the 5' RACE reads, holding one entry per CDR3 protein. The repertoire holds nearly 55,000 distinct CDR3 sequences, approximately 24% seen once, with around 3% in the top ten. The TCR was taken from a female donor with breast cancer. The V gene is TRBV3-1, the J gene TRBJ2-7; D is ambiguous. Sequenced: tumor-infiltrating naive CD4+ T cells sorted from the breast tumor. Subset specified: naive CD4+ T cells, CD4+CD45RA+CD25-. CDR3 DNA: TGTGCCTGTTGGTGCTCCTACGAGCAGTACTTC. Protein: CACWCSYEQYF.